This T cell receptor beta chain was obtained from a study of response to subunit inactivated influenza vaccine (dated by TCRdb to 2016 to 2019). Study-wide context: The study used deep quantitative T cell receptor repertoire profiling to track responses to a trivalent subunit inactivated influenza vaccine.

The library came from RT-PCR. Reads for this sample came from an Illumina HiSeq 2500. TCRdb reran the public reads through fastp at Q25 and MiXCR, keeping productive beta chains. Each entry merges the rows of one CDR3 protein and shows their most common DNA and genes. The sample table holds about 520,000 distinct CDR3 sequences, of which approximately 11% were seen once. The top ten constitute more than 10% of the sample. What this sample's time point label stands for: 45 days after influenza vaccine administration. Trimming takes 0 bases off V and 2 bases off J; junction bases not matched to a gene: 5. As encoded in the germline V gene, CDR1 is MRHNA while CDR2 is SNTAGT. The CDR3 measures 16 amino acids from cysteine to phenylalanine. The sequence is cut down to CDR3 DNA, 48 bases in frame from base 1. The paper as a whole reports these results and caveats: The authors proposed that each seasonal influenza vaccination may bring in only a limited number of new T cells.

Comment on this clonotype: Its target antigen remains unknown. Base qualities were left out, and no much larger clone turns up one base away.

The chain links TRBV6-4 with TRBJ2-3; 7 bases in the junction line up with TRBD1. This receptor was identified in a man in his fifties or sixties who received an inactivated influenza vaccine. Donor details come from another sample of the same person, matched by shared clones. The sample in question was PBMCs from blood, obtained 45 days after vaccination. The CDR3 protein sequence reads: CASSDSATGVTDTQYF. The DNA sequence reads TGTGCCAGCAGTGACTCTGCAACAGGGGTCACAGATACGCAGTATTTT.